The present T cell receptor beta chain was sequenced within a study of Ad26.COV2.S vaccination and SARS-CoV-2 variants. Of note for this clone: Its specificity is unknown.

The table came from immunoSEQ multiplex PCR; TCRdb's copy has only in-frame clones and leaves some out. The table lists about 440,000 clones, 87% of them singletons. Treatment meaning: some 19 received Ad26.COV2.S at low or high dose, single or two shots; several received placebo; per-sample allocation not given. At day 63 after the first vaccine or placebo injection, samples were drawn. V was trimmed by 4 bases and J by 5 bases, leaving 4 bases between them. Germline V gives CDR1 MNHEY, CDR2 SVGAGI. This CDR3 contains 11 residues. Study results and caveats: Following vaccination, spike-specific CD8+ and CD4+ T cell responses reportedly exhibited substantial breadth.

The chain couples TRBV6-5 to TRBJ2-3; D unclear. The TCR comes from a person aged 18-65 years who received the Ad26.COV2.S COVID-19 vaccine or a placebo. The sample here was peripheral blood, taken in a trial of Ad26.COV2.S vaccine versus placebo. CDR3 DNA sequence: TGTGCCAGCAGTTCATTAGATACGCAGTATTTT. Translating it yields CASSSLDTQYF.